This record looks at one TCR beta chain sequence and its context. No antigen is known for it. The data derive from a study of shared clonotypes between healthy human individuals. At deep level, the assay was performed. Unsorted PBMC contributed roughly 300 ng DNA, approximately 33,000 T cell genomes, to each replicate PCR. Per the authors' pipeline: In the immunoSEQ data, sequences were junction-only and lacked quality scores, so filtering differed. The assay was immunoSEQ multiplex PCR, and TCRdb's table has in-frame clones only and misses some. That table furnishes V, J and clone size, whereas the DNA furnished D and trimming. The table records approximately 440,000 clones, roughly three quarters of them present only once. The study, taken as a whole, reports: Sampling covered nothing but blood. Tissue TCR repertoires likely differ from those found in blood.

This CDR3 is 14 amino acids long. The origin of this receptor is a middle-aged woman in good health. Some clones in this sample may be carry-over from other donors' samples. Sequencing input: PBMCs. The rearrangement links TRBV12-2 to TRBJ2-5; the table names TRBD2, a call not compared with the DNA. TRBV12-2 is tagged as a pseudogene. The CDR3 is CASRLRARAGCLYF. CDR3 in DNA: TGTGCAAGTCGCTTACGAGCTAGGGCGGGGTGCCTCTACTTC.